These 28 T cell receptor beta chains share one sample of origin, sequenced in a study of T cells in Graves' hyperthyroidism and ophthalmopathy. Amplified TCR beta CDR3 regions derived from RNA transcripts. Using the HTBI primer set, a first-round RT-PCR was run on the TCR CDR3. Using its own MiXCR run on the multiplex PCR reads, TCRdb lists one record per CDR3 protein. The sample lists 480,000 or so distinct CDR3 sequences, roughly an eighth occurring once. The sequenced sample consisted of blood. These receptors were taken from a woman under 30 with Graves' hyperthyroidism.

As for this clonotype: A much bigger clone sits one base away, suggesting this may be a read error. The V call is TRBV5-1, the J call TRBJ1-1; D remains ambiguous. Germline V gene sequence: CDR1 SGHRS, CDR2 YFSETQ. This CDR3 is 16 amino acids long. As DNA, the CDR3 is TGCGCCAGCGGCTTCCTGCCAGCTCAAAGGTACACTGAAGCTTTCTTT. Residues: CASGFLPAQRYTEAFF.

This clonotype was counted ten times or more. J is TRBJ1-6 and V is TRBV12-3 or TRBV12-4; D uncertain. The CDR3 spans 14 residues. V was cut by 3 bases and J by 7 bases, with 10 bases left in between. The CDR3 DNA reads TGTGCCAGCAGTTTCGGGGTAGAGAATTCACCCCTCCACTTT. Translated, it gives CASSFGVENSPLHF.

This clonotype was seen a few times. The V gene is TRBV13, the J gene TRBJ2-1, with 8 bases that match TRBD2. This CDR3 comprises 16 residues. Germline CDR1 reads PRHDT; CDR2 reads FYEKMQ (reference sequence). J lost 2 bases, V lost 4 bases, and 7 bases had no gene match. This CDR3 reads CASSSLGAGAYNEQFF. The CDR3 region has the DNA TGTGCCAGCAGCTCGCTGGGAGCGGGAGCCTACAATGAGCAGTTCTTC.

This clonotype was seen many times. V gene TRBV7-2 combines with J gene TRBJ2-2; 12 bases agree with TRBD2. Germline V gives CDR1 SGHTA, CDR2 FQGNSA. This CDR3 has 16 amino acids. J lost 4 bases, V lost 2 bases, and 2 bases had no gene match. CDR3 sequence reads: CASSLRLAGATGELFF. In DNA, the CDR3 is TGTGCCAGCAGCTTAAGACTAGCGGGAGCCACCGGGGAGCTGTTTTTT.

The chain links TRBV7-8 to TRBJ2-1, with a weak D call TRBD1 (6 bases). V shed 1 base and J shed 7 bases, with 17 bases lying between them. The germline V gene encodes CDR1 SGHVS and CDR2 FQNEAQ. This CDR3 has 16 amino acids. This CDR3 is CASSLVSGTIVNEQFF. The CDR3 region has the DNA TGTGCCAGCAGCTTAGTCTCTGGGACAATCGTTAATGAGCAGTTCTTC.

This clonotype was observed at least ten times. The CDR3 sequence is CASSPGLAGGEEQFF. The DNA of the CDR3 is TGTGCCAGCTCACCCGGACTAGCGGGAGGGGAAGAGCAGTTCTTC. The gene calls are TRBV18 and TRBJ2-1, with TRBD2 matching over 15 bases. Trimming removed 3 bases from V and 10 bases from J; junction bases left unmatched: 4. Germline V gene data show CDR1 as KGHSH and CDR2 as LQKENI. CDR3 length equals 15 residues.

This sequence joins TRBV4-2 and TRBJ2-5, with unresolved D. The germline CDR1 and CDR2 sequences are LGHNA and YNFKEQ. Trimming shortened V by 2 bases and J by 2 bases, and 9 bases separated the two germline ends. The CDR3 sequence is 14 residues long. In DNA form, the CDR3 reads TGTGCCAGCAGCCAATATGAAGAACAAGAGACCCAGTACTTC. Protein: CASSQYEEQETQYF.

Only a few counts were recorded for this clonotype. A read error may be the cause here, since a much bigger clone is one base away. The V call is TRBV28, the J call TRBJ2-5; D not certain. The CDR3 runs to 16 residues. Germline loops: CDR1 MDHEN, CDR2 SYDVKM. The CDR3 DNA is TGTGCCAGCAGTTTTCACCTTGGGCGGACCCAAGAGACCCGGTACTTC. Protein product: CASSFHLGRTQETRYF.

The table lists this clonotype with many counts. The genes are TRBV11-3 and TRBJ2-7, with D uncertain. CDR1 SGHNT and CDR2 YENEEA come from the germline V gene. V lost 6 bases and J lost 1, with 10 bases in between. This CDR3 is built from 13 residues. The CDR3 protein is CASSVLRSYEQYF. The CDR3 DNA sequence: TGTGCCAGCAGTGTTCTCCGGTCCTACGAGCAGTACTTC.

This clonotype was observed many times. V usage is TRBV12-5 and J usage is TRBJ1-1; no clear D gene. Trimming pared 4 bases from V and 1 base from J, leaving 1 base between. The CDR3 runs 11 residues. Germline V gene lookup returns CDR1 LGHNT and CDR2 FRNRAP. The CDR3 region is CASGWNTEAFF. CDR3 sequence (DNA): TGTGCTAGTGGTTGGAACACTGAAGCTTTCTTT.

A note on this clonotype: This clone may be a read error of a much larger clone one base away. The rearrangement joins TRBV6-1 to TRBJ2-7; no definite D call. V lost 2 bases and J lost 1, with 6 bases in between. This CDR3 has 13 residues. Germline CDR1 and CDR2: MNHNS and SASEGT. In nucleotides, the CDR3 is TGTGCCAGCAGTGAATACCAGTCCTACGAGCAGTACTTC. This encodes CASSEYQSYEQYF.

This clonotype was found many times. The V gene is TRBV20-1, the J gene TRBJ2-1, with 11 bases lining up with TRBD2. Germline CDR1 DFQATT, CDR2 SNEGSKA (reference sequence). The CDR3 is made up of 14 amino acids. With V trimmed by 7 bases and J by 6 bases, 8 bases remained unmatched. CDR3 in DNA: TGCAGTGGCATACTAGCGGGAGTTATCAATGAGCAGTTCTTC. This gives the protein CSGILAGVINEQFF.

V gene TRBV6-2 or TRBV6-3 combines with J gene TRBJ2-7, with 9 bases aligning to TRBD2. The CDR3 has 16 amino acids. Germline-derived CDR1 and CDR2 are MNHEY and SVGEGT. J was trimmed by 6 bases and V by 0 bases; bases with no gene match: 9. CDR3 in amino acids: CASSYSSSGAKAEQYV. The CDR3 DNA reads TGTGCCAGCAGTTACTCGTCTAGCGGGGCAAAGGCCGAGCAGTACGTC.

The chain combines TRBV6-2 or TRBV6-3 with TRBJ2-4; D might be TRBD1 or TRBD2, each matching 5 bases. Per germline, CDR1 MNHEY and CDR2 SVGEGT. This CDR3 has 16 residues. V was pared by 8 bases and J by 2 bases, with 19 bases between. CDR3 in DNA: TGTGCCAGCTATATCGGTGTAGGGACGTCCAAAAACATTCAGTACTTC. Encoded protein: CASYIGVGTSKNIQYF.

This clonotype was seen a handful of times. The chain uses TRBV10-2 and TRBJ2-3; 10 nucleotides agree with TRBD2. Germline trimming cut 8 bases from V and 5 bases from J; bases unmatched to any gene: 7. The CDR3 covers 14 residues. Germline V lookup: CDR1 WSHSY, CDR2 SAAADI. The CDR3 loop reads CASHLAGAQDTQYF. The DNA for the CDR3 is TGCGCCAGCCACCTAGCGGGAGCGCAAGATACGCAGTATTTT.

Ten or more counts support this clonotype. The chain couples TRBV29-1 to TRBJ1-4; D unresolved. V gave up 6 bases and J gave up 12 bases, with 23 bases separating them. This CDR3 has 14 amino acids. Germline assignment: CDR1 SQVTM and CDR2 ANQGSEA. The CDR3 DNA follows: TGCAGCGTCGCACAAGGACCTATTTCTTCCCAACTGTTTTTT. It is translated as CSVAQGPISSQLFF.

This clonotype was observed many times. The chain has TRBV2 and TRBJ1-2, with 8 bases fitting TRBD1. This CDR3 spans 17 amino acids. The trim removed 3 bases at V and 6 bases at J, leaving 15 bases unmatched. Germline V gives CDR1 SNHLY, CDR2 FYNNEI. The CDR3 here is CASSDGTGYPRRHGYTF. The CDR3 bases are TGTGCCAGCAGTGACGGGACAGGATATCCCCGCCGGCATGGCTACACCTTC.

This sequence joins TRBV4-1 and TRBJ2-2; 10 bases line up with TRBD1. CDR1 and CDR2 (germline): MGHRA, YSYEKL. V lost 3 bases and J lost 5; bases outside the gene matches: 3. The CDR3 consists of 15 residues. CDR3 amino acids: CASSQGQGPTGELFF. The CDR3 DNA is TGCGCCAGCAGCCAGGGACAGGGGCCGACCGGGGAGCTGTTTTTT.

V is TRBV6-1 and J is TRBJ2-7; 9 bases are shared with TRBD1. The length of the CDR3 is 16 residues. The germline V gene encodes CDR1 MNHNS and CDR2 SASEGT. The V and J ends lost 6 bases and 1 base, in that order; junction bases with no gene match: 10. The CDR3 sequence: CASRTRQGGLSYEQYV. CDR3 coding DNA: TGTGCCAGCAGGACTAGACAGGGGGGGTTGTCCTACGAGCAGTACGTC.

In this sample, this clonotype turned up a few times. This chain connects TRBV9 to TRBJ1-1; 12 bases line up with TRBD1. Germline values: CDR1 SGDLS, CDR2 YYNGEE. The CDR3 runs to 18 residues. The V gene end was trimmed by 0 bases and the J gene end by 3 bases; junction bases not matched to a gene: 9. CDR3 sequence reads: CASSVEGTGGATDTEAFF. The CDR3, as DNA: TGTGCCAGCAGCGTAGAAGGGACAGGGGGCGCAACGGACACTGAAGCTTTCTTT.

This clonotype came up many times. The chain has TRBV3-1 and TRBJ1-1; D remains unclear. The CDR3 has 14 amino acids. Germline assignment: CDR1 LGHDT and CDR2 YNNKEL (reference sequence). Trimming took 0 bases from V and 4 from J, leaving 9 bases between them. CDR3 DNA sequence: TGTGCCAGCAGCCAAGATGTGTGGGGCACTGAAGCTTTCTTT. This codes for CASSQDVWGTEAFF.

This clonotype has just a few counts. This chain links TRBV29-1 with TRBJ1-1; D gene uncertain. This CDR3 contains 12 residues. Per germline, CDR1 SQVTM and CDR2 ANQGSEA. V gave up 6 bases and J gave up 2 bases, with 10 bases separating them. This CDR3 is CSVRQYNTEAFF. In DNA, the CDR3 is TGCAGCGTAAGACAATACAACACTGAAGCTTTCTTT.

This clonotype was observed at least ten times. The chain has TRBV2 and TRBJ2-3; 9 bases map to TRBD1. CDR3 length: 18 amino acids. The junction had 18 bases not matched to a gene; V was cut back by 3 bases and J by 8 bases. CDR1 and CDR2 (germline): SNHLY, FYNNEI. The CDR3 coding sequence is TGTGCCAGCAGTGATACCCCGAGGAGGACAGGGGATGGGGGTACGCAGTATTTT. Amino acids: CASSDTPRRTGDGGTQYF.

This clonotype was recorded many times. The rearrangement joins TRBV13 to TRBJ2-1; 12 positions match TRBD2. V gave up 4 bases and J gave up 8 bases; unmatched junction bases: 6. Germline V gene data show CDR1 as PRHDT and CDR2 as FYEKMQ (reference sequence). The CDR3 consists of 15 residues. The CDR3 DNA sequence: TGTGCCAGCAGCTCCCGACTAGCGGGAGTGTATGAGCAGTTCTTC. It yields the protein CASSSRLAGVYEQFF.

This clonotype was detected many times. This sequence joins TRBV19 and TRBJ1-2; a weak D match, TRBD1 (5 bases). This CDR3 has 14 amino acids. V shed 7 bases and J shed 6 bases, with 18 bases lying between them. Germline assignment: CDR1 LNHDA and CDR2 SQIVND (reference sequence). CDR3 coding DNA: TGTGCCAGTACCTTGGGACCTCCCCGGGATGGCTACACCTTC. Translation gives CASTLGPPRDGYTF.

This clonotype was counted many times. V is TRBV11-2 and J is TRBJ1-4; 7 positions match TRBD1. Germline loops: CDR1 SGHAT, CDR2 FQNNGV. With V trimmed by 5 bases and J by 4 bases, 4 bases remained unmatched. The CDR3 has 14 residues. CDR3 in amino acids: CASSLTGFNEKLFF. The CDR3 coding sequence is TGTGCCAGCAGCCTGACAGGGTTTAATGAAAAACTGTTTTTT.

This rearrangement joins TRBV30 to TRBJ2-1; 10 positions match TRBD2. The CDR3 is 14 residues long. The J segment lost 10 bases and the V segment lost 3 bases, leaving 9 bases of the junction unmatched. Germline CDR1 reads GTSNPN; CDR2 reads SVGIG (reference sequence). The CDR3 loop reads CAWSVAGGTGEQFF. In nucleotides, the CDR3 is TGTGCCTGGAGCGTAGCGGGAGGTACGGGGGAGCAGTTCTTC.

The sample holds many counts of this clonotype. V usage is TRBV4-1 and J usage is TRBJ1-1; D call uncertain. CDR3 size: 12 residues. Trimming removed 1 base from V and 4 bases from J, with 4 bases in between. Germline lookup yields CDR1 MGHRA and CDR2 YSYEKL. The DNA for the CDR3 is TGCGCCAGCAGCCAAGCCGGCACTGAAGCTTTCTTT. Translating it yields CASSQAGTEAFF.